The 19 T cell receptor beta chains listed next were all sequenced from one sample in a study of shared clonotypes between healthy human individuals. Assay used: immunoSEQ multiplex PCR; TCRdb lists only in-frame clones, some missing. The sample includes roughly 2.4 million clones, approximately 94% seen only once; the top ten take around 0.13%. Sequences were obtained from naive CD4+ T cells sorted from blood. The subset: CD45RA+ positively selected. The receptors were gathered from a man younger than 30 in good health.

The chain's CDR3 is CAWSLTGIRMNSPLHF. The CDR3 DNA follows: TGTGCCTGGAGTCTCACAGGGATTCGTATGAACTCACCCCTCCACTTT. The V call is TRBV30, the J call TRBJ1-6, with D possibly TRBD1 on 6 matching bases. Germline lookup yields CDR1 GTSNPN and CDR2 SVGIG (reference sequence). This CDR3 comprises 16 residues. V lost 2 bases, J lost 10 bases, and 21 bases lay in between.

This chain uses TRBV6-6 with TRBJ1-1, with 9 bases matching TRBD1. After removal of 2 bases from V and 1 base from J, the junction contained 2 bases not matched to a gene. The CDR3 is 15 amino acids. Germline V gene lookup returns CDR1 MNHNY and CDR2 SVGAGI (reference sequence). CDR3 amino acids: CASSYKGQGNTEAFF. The CDR3 nucleotides are TGTGCCAGCAGTTACAAGGGACAGGGGAACACTGAAGCTTTCTTT.

The V and J genes are TRBV6-1 and TRBJ1-1, with a weak D call TRBD1 (5 bases). This CDR3 spans 13 amino acids. V lost 2 bases to trimming and J lost 7 bases, with 11 bases between them. Germline V gene data show CDR1 as MNHNS and CDR2 as SASEGT. The DNA of the CDR3 is TGTGCCAGCAGTGAACTTGGCAGGGTTGAAGCTTTCTTT. Translation gives CASSELGRVEAFF.

The rearrangement uses TRBV9 and TRBJ2-7, with D possibly TRBD1 on 6 matching bases. Germline loops: CDR1 SGDLS, CDR2 YYNGEE. The CDR3 spans 21 residues. V was pared by 0 bases and J by 6 bases, with 34 bases between. In nucleotides, the CDR3 is TGTGCCAGCAGCGTAGGGTTAGGGGCAGGGGCCTCCCTTTCCCTACCGGGCGAGCAGTACTTC. Its translation: CASSVGLGAGASLSLPGEQYF.

Regarding this clone: Other DNA sequences within the sample encode an identical CDR3. This chain links TRBV20-1 with TRBJ2-3; D is unclear. Trimming left V 3 bases short and J 4 bases short, with 2 bases between. The CDR3 consists of 10 residues. The germline V gene has CDR1 DFQATT and CDR2 SNEGSKA (reference sequence). The CDR3 coding sequence is TGCAGTGCTAGTTCAGATACGCAGTATTTT. Amino acids: CSASSDTQYF.

This chain connects TRBV5-4 to TRBJ2-7; either TRBD1 or TRBD2 may supply D (5 bases each). V shed 5 bases and J shed 3 bases, with 21 bases lying between them. The length of the CDR3 is 16 residues. The germline V gene encodes CDR1 SGHNT and CDR2 YYREEE (reference sequence). The CDR3: CASSAARAGSSYEQYF. The CDR3 nucleotides read TGTGCCAGCAGTGCTGCGAGGGCAGGGAGCAGCTACGAGCAGTACTTC.

J is TRBJ1-2 and V is TRBV28; no definite D call. Germline-derived CDR1 and CDR2 are MDHEN and SYDVKM. The CDR3 runs 14 residues. Trimming took off 3 bases at V and 0 bases at J, with 8 bases between the two ends. The CDR3, as DNA: TGTGCCAGCAGTTTCTCTACATCTAACTATGGCTACACCTTC. Translation gives CASSFSTSNYGYTF.

The CDR3 DNA follows: TGTGCCAGCAGCGGTGTCGCAGATACGCAGTATTTT. Its translation: CASSGVADTQYF. The chain is built from TRBV9 and TRBJ2-3; D uncertain. Germline values: CDR1 SGDLS, CDR2 YYNGEE. The length of the CDR3 is 12 residues. Trimming took off 3 bases at V and 4 bases at J, with 6 bases between the two ends.

This clone was counted once. This chain uses TRBV6-5 with TRBJ1-2; D may be TRBD1 (5 bases). This CDR3 comprises 12 residues. The V end was cut by 2 bases, the J end by 8 bases, with 9 bases between. Germline CDR1 is MNHEY and CDR2 is SVGAGI. CDR3 protein: CASSYGGEGYTF. The CDR3 DNA reads TGTGCCAGCAGTTACGGGGGAGAAGGCTACACCTTC.

The count of this clone is one. Within the sample, other DNA sequences also encode this same CDR3. J is TRBJ1-4 and V is TRBV18; 7 bases are shared with TRBD1. Per the germline V gene, CDR1 is KGHSH and CDR2 is LQKENI. Germline trimming cut 6 bases from V and 3 bases from J; bases unmatched to any gene: 7. The CDR3 is 15 residues long. The CDR3, as DNA: TGTGCCAGCTCGCCTGGGACAGTTTCTAATGAAAAACTGTTTTTT. It specifies CASSPGTVSNEKLFF.

The CDR3 reads CASSRGPREKLFF. The DNA of the CDR3 is TGTGCCAGCAGTAGAGGGCCAAGGGAAAAACTGTTTTTT. J is TRBJ1-4 and V is TRBV6-5; no firm D call. The CDR3 covers 13 residues. The germline V gene has CDR1 MNHEY and CDR2 SVGAGI. V gave up 5 bases and J gave up 8 bases, with 12 bases separating them.

The genes are TRBV28 and TRBJ2-7; a weak D match, TRBD1 (6 bases). This CDR3 is built from 14 residues. Trimming removed 3 bases at V and 2 bases at J, with 11 bases between. Germline V lookup: CDR1 MDHEN, CDR2 SYDVKM. CDR3 in amino acids: CASSFLRDTYEQYF. In nucleotides, the CDR3 is TGTGCCAGCAGTTTTCTCCGGGACACCTACGAGCAGTACTTC.

Details on this clone: Other DNA sequences in the same sample also yield this CDR3. The chain links TRBV5-1 to TRBJ2-7; 11 positions match TRBD1. Germline trimming cut 4 bases from V and 4 bases from J; bases unmatched to any gene: 4. CDR1 and CDR2 from the germline V gene are SGHRS and YFSETQ. The CDR3 length is 14 residues. DNA of the CDR3: TGCGCCAGCAGCCCAGGACAGGGGGCTTACGAGCAGTACTTC. Translated: CASSPGQGAYEQYF.

The gene calls are TRBV5-1 and TRBJ2-3; no clear D gene. The CDR3 spans 15 residues. The germline V and J ends were trimmed by 0 bases and 0 bases, with 8 bases remaining between them. Germline values: CDR1 SGHRS, CDR2 YFSETQ. CDR3 coding DNA: TGCGCCAGCAGCTTGGAGGACCCAAGCACAGATACGCAGTATTTT. Its translation is CASSLEDPSTDTQYF.

This clone was counted a single time. This chain links TRBV2 with TRBJ1-2; D is perhaps TRBD1 (5 bases). The CDR3 loop spans 15 amino acids. Germline CDR1 reads SNHLY; CDR2 reads FYNNEI. The ends were cut back, 8 bases at V and 5 bases at J, with 21 bases in the middle. CDR3 sequence: CASQTWSQGGYGYTF. The CDR3 DNA reads as TGTGCCAGCCAGACCTGGTCCCAGGGAGGGTATGGCTACACCTTC.

The chain couples TRBV7-9 to TRBJ2-3; TRBD2 matches at 12 bases. There are 16 residues in the CDR3. CDR1 is SEHNR, CDR2 FQNEAQ, per germline (reference sequence). V shed 6 bases and J 0 bases; nucleotides not matched to a gene: 4. CDR3 loop: CASRETSGGSTDTQYF. The CDR3 bases are TGTGCCAGCAGAGAGACTAGCGGGGGTAGCACAGATACGCAGTATTTT.

The chain uses TRBV27 and TRBJ2-7; 7 bases are a match to TRBD2. After removal of 5 bases from V and 3 bases from J, the junction contained 7 bases not matched to a gene. This CDR3 contains 14 residues. Looked up from germline, CDR1 is MNHEY and CDR2 is SMNVEV (reference sequence). This CDR3 is CASSPGLEGYEQYF. Here the CDR3 DNA reads TGTGCCAGCAGTCCTGGACTAGAGGGCTACGAGCAGTACTTC.

For this clone: In the same sample, other DNA sequences code for this CDR3. The chain carries TRBV6-5 and TRBJ2-5, with unresolved D. V was shortened by 0 bases and J by 7 bases, with 3 bases between the two germline ends. The CDR3 runs to 11 residues. Germline-derived CDR1 and CDR2 are MNHEY and SVGAGI. The CDR3 sequence is CASSYSGTQYF. The CDR3 DNA sequence: TGTGCCAGCAGTTACTCTGGGACCCAGTACTTC.

This chain connects TRBV6-5 to TRBJ2-2; 8 bases map to TRBD1. The CDR3 consists of 13 residues. CDR1 MNHEY and CDR2 SVGAGI come from the germline V gene. The ends lost 8 bases at V and 4 bases at J; junction bases unmatched: 3. The CDR3: CASGQGVTGELFF. In DNA, the CDR3 is TGTGCCAGCGGACAGGGAGTCACCGGGGAGCTGTTTTTT.